This record concerns one T cell receptor beta chain sequence. Its specificity is not known. This sample stems from a study of identical twins. TCRdb redid the calling of the 5' RACE reads with MiXCR, one entry per CDR3 protein. The data contain around 480,000 distinct CDR3 sequences, approximately 15% of them singletons. The study, taken as a whole, reports: For monozygotic twins, models underestimated out-of-frame TCR alpha sharing. In drawing conclusions, the study used cross-sectional statistical analysis and did not follow the same donors.

Trimming stripped 6 bases from V and 5 bases from J, with 14 bases between. This CDR3 comprises 13 residues. This sample also appeared in a second study, on yellow fever vaccine responses in identical twins.

The sample was CD4+ T cells sorted from blood. The chain carries TRBV12-3 or TRBV12-4 and TRBJ2-7; the D gene is possibly TRBD1 (6 bases). The origin of this receptor is a woman under 30 in good health. The CDR3 sequence: CASSPTGFNEQYF. In DNA, the CDR3 is TGTGCCAGCAGCCCAACAGGGTTCAACGAGCAGTACTTC.